This T cell receptor (delta chain) was identified in a study of gamma-delta chains in newborns, infants, children. Study context: Microbial exposure reportedly drives polyclonal innate γδ T cell expansion after birth.

This clone was recorded a few times. This may stem from a read error, because a much larger clone lies one nucleotide away. The same CDR3 can be traced to other DNA sequences in this sample. Germline loops: CDR1 TSWWSYY, CDR2 QGS. The CDR3 extends over 16 amino acids. TCRdb ran CATT on the reads. The repertoire includes about 3,500 delta-chain clones, 0.5% to 0.7% of them detected once, and 15% sits in the top ten. The chain links TRDV1 to TRDJ1; D possibly corresponds to TRDD2 (5 bases). The sequencing input was blood. This TCR derives from a child who was a newborn, infant or young child, either healthy, febrile or measles-vaccinated (not recorded which). The CDR3 here is CALGKLSSLGTDKLIF. For the CDR3, the DNA is TGTGCTCTTGGGAAACTTTCTTCCCTCGGCACCGATAAGCTCATCTTT.